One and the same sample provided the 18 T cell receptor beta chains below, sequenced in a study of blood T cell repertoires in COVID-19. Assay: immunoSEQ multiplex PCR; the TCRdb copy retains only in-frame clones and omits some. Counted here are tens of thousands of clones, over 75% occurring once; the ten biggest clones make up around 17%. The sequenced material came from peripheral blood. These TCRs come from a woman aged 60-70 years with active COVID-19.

CDR3 sequence (DNA): TGTGCCAGCAGCCGGTCGGGGAGCTCTGGAAACACCATATATTTT. It encodes CASSRSGSSGNTIYF. J is TRBJ1-3 and V is TRBV9; no firm D call. Per the germline V gene, CDR1 is SGDLS and CDR2 is YYNGEE. V shed 4 bases and J shed 0 bases, with 11 bases lying between them. This CDR3 has 15 residues.

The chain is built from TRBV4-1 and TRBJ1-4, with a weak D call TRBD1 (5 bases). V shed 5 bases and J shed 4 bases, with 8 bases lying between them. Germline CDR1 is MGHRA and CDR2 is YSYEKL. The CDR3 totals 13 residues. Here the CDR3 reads CASSGGDNEKLFF. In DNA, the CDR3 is TGCGCCAGCAGCGGGGGGGATAATGAAAAACTGTTTTTT.

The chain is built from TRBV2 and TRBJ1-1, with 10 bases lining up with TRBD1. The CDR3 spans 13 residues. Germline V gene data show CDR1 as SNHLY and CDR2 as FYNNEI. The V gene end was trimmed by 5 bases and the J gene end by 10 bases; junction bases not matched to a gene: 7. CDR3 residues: CASSRGGQGGAFF. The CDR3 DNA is TGTGCCAGCAGTAGGGGTGGACAGGGGGGAGCTTTCTTT. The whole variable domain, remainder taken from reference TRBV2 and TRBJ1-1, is EPEVTQTPSHQVTQMGQEVILRCVPISNHLYFYWYRQILGQKVEFLVSFYNNEISEKSEIFDDQFSVERPDGSNFTLKIRSTKLEDSAMYFCASSRGGQGGAFFGQGTRLTVV.

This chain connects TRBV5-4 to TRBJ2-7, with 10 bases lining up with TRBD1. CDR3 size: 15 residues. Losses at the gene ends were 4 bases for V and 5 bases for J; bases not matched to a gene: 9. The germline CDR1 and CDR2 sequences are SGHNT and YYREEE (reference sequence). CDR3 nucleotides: TGTGCCAGCAGCCAACACGGGACAGGGGTCGACGAGCAGTACTTC. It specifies CASSQHGTGVDEQYF.

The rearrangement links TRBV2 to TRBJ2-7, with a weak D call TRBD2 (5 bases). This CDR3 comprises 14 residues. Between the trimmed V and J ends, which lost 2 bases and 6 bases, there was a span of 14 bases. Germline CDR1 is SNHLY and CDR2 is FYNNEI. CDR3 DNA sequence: TGTGCCAGCAGTGAACCCCACTCACGGGGCGAGCAGTACTTC. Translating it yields CASSEPHSRGEQYF.

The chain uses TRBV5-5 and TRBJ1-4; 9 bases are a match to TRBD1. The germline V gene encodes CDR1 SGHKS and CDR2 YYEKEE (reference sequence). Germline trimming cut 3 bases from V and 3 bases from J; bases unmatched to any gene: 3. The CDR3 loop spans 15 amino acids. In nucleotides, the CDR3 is TGTGCCAGCAGCTGGGGGACAGGGCCTAATGAAAAACTGTTTTTT. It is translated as CASSWGTGPNEKLFF.

The CDR3 nucleotides read TGTGCCAGCAGCTTAAGCATTTCTGGAAACACCATATATTTT. Its translation: CASSLSISGNTIYF. The genes are TRBV11-2 and TRBJ1-3; no firm D call. This CDR3 is 14 amino acids long. Looked up from germline, CDR1 is SGHAT and CDR2 is FQNNGV. The V and J ends lost 2 bases and 1 base respectively, with 6 bases between them.

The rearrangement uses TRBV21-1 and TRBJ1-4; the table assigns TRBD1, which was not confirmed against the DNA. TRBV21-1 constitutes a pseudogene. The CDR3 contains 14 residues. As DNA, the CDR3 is TGTGCCAGCAGCAGTCAGGGGTATGTAGAAAAACTGTTTTTT. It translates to CASSSQGYVEKLFF.

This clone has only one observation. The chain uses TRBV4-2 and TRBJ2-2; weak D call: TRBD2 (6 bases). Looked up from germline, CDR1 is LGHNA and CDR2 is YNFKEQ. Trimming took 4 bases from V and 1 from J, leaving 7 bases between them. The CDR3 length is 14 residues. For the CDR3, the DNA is TGTGCCAGCAGCCCGACTAGGAACACCGGGGAGCTGTTTTTT. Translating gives CASSPTRNTGELFF.

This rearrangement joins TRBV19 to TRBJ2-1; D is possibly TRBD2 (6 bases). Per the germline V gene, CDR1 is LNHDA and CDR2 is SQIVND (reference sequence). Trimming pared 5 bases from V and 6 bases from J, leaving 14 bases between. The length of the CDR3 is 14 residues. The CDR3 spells CASSLPGRVNEQFF. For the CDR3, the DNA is TGTGCCAGTAGTTTGCCCGGGAGAGTCAATGAGCAGTTCTTC. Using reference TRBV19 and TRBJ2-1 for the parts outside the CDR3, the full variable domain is DGGITQSPKYLFRKEGQNVTLSCEQNLNHDAMYWYRQDPGQGLRLIYYSQIVNDFQKGDIAEGYSVSREKKESFPLTVTSAQKNPTAFYLCASSLPGRVNEQFFGPGTRLTVL.

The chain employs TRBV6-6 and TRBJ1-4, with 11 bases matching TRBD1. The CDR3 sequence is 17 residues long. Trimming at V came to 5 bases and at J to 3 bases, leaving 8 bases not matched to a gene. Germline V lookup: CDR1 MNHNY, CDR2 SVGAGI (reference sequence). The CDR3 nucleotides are TGTGCCAGCAGTCTCGGACAGGGGGCTTATTCTAATGAAAAACTGTTTTTT. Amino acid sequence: CASSLGQGAYSNEKLFF.

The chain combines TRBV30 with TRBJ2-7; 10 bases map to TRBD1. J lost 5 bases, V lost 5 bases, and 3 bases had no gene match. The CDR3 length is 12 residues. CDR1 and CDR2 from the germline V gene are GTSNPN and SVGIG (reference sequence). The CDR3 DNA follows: TGTGCCTGGGCGGGACAGGGGAACGAGCAGTACTTC. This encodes CAWAGQGNEQYF.

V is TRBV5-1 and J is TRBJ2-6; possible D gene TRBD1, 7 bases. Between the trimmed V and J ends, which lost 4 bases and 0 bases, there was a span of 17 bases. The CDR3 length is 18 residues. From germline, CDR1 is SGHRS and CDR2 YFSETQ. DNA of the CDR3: TGCGCCAGCAGCGAAACCGGGACAGCGGGCTCTGGGGCCAACGTCCTGACTTTC. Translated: CASSETGTAGSGANVLTF.

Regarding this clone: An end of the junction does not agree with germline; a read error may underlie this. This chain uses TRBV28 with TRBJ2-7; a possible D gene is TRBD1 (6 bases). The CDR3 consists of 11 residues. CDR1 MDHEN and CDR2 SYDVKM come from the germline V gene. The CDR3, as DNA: TGTGCCAGCAGTATTAGGGACACCCGCCTTTTC. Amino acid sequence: CASSIRDTRLF.

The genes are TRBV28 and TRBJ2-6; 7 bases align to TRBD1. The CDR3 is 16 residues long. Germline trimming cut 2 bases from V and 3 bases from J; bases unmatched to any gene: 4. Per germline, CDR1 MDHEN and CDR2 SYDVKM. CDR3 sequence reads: CASSLEGALGANVLTF. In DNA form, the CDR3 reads TGTGCCAGCAGTTTAGAGGGGGCGCTTGGGGCCAACGTCCTGACTTTC.

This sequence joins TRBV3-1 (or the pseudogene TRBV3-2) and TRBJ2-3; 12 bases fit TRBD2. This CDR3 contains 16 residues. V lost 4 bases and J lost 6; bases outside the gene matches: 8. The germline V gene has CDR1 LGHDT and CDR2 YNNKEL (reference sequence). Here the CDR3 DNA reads TGTGCCAGCAGCCCACACGCTAGCGGGGGGGCCGATACGCAGTATTTT. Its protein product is CASSPHASGGADTQYF.

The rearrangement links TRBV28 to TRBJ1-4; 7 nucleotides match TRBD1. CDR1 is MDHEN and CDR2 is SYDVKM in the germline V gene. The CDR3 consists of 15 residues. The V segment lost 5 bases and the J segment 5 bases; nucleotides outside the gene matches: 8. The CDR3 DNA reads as TGTGCCAGCAGTAAAGGGGGCAGGCGAAATGAAAAACTGTTTTTT. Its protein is CASSKGGRRNEKLFF.

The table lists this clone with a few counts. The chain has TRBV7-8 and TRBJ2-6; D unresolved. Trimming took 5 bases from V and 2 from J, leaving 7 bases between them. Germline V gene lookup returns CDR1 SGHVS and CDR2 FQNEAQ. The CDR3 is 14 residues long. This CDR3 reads CASSPQTGANVLTF. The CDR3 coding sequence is TGTGCCAGCAGCCCACAGACTGGGGCCAACGTCCTGACTTTC.